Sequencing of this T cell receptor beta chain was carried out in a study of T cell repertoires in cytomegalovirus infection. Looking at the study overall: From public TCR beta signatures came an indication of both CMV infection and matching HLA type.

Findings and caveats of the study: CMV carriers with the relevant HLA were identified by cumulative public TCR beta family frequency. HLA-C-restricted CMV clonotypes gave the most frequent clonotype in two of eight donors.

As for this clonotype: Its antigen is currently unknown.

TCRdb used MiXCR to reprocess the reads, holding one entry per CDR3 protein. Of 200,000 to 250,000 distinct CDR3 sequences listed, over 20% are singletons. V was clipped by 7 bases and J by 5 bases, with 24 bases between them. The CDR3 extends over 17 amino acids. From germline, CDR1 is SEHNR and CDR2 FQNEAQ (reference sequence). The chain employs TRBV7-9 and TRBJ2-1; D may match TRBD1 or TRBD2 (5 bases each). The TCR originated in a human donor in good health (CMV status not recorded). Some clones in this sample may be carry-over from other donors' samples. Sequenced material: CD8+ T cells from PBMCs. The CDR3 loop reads CASTQEGAGTSNNEQFF. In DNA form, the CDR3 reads TGTGCCAGCACCCAAGAGGGCGCCGGGACGTCGAACAATGAGCAGTTCTTC.